This T cell receptor (beta chain) was captured by sequencing in a study of regulatory T cells in long-lasting Graves disease. CDR1 DFQATT and CDR2 SNEGSKA come from the germline V gene (reference sequence). This CDR3 is built from 13 residues. Deletions cut 3 bases from V and 5 bases from J, with 13 bases between. Through Arm-PCR of CDR3 regions and iRepertoire HTBI primers, TCR beta libraries were built. As originally analysed: Identified across the samples were fewer than 70 TRBV segments and 13 to 15 TRBJ segments. MiXCR, applied by TCRdb to the multiplex PCR reads, yields one record per CDR3 protein. TCRdb's processing, not the authors' own work, is the source of the V and J calls. The table shows 450,000 to 600,000 distinct CDR3 sequences, with roughly 14% occurring only once. As for time point: newly diagnosed GD, antithyroid drugs for less than 3 months. The TCR library was prepared using RNA isolated from PBMCs.

This clonotype was seen many times. The data also belong to a second study, concerning T cells in Graves' hyperthyroidism and ophthalmopathy.

The genes are TRBV20-1 and TRBJ2-5; maybe TRBD2 (7 bases). The sequence derives from a man between 25 and 39 years old with Graves disease. Sample: peripheral blood mononuclear cells (PBMCs), taken at new diagnosis, from a patient treated with antithyroid drugs. The CDR3 bases are TGCAGTGCTAGGGTGGGGGGGCTGGAGACCCAGTACTTC. Its translation is CSARVGGLETQYF.